These T cell receptor beta chains were read from a single sample in a study of blood T cell repertoires in COVID-19. Clones were read by immunoSEQ multiplex PCR, and TCRdb kept only the in-frame ones, dropping some. The sample has a few hundred thousand clones, roughly 89% seen once. The sample consisted of peripheral blood. The receptor source for this set is a woman in her 40s who had recovered from COVID-19. CDR3s include the opening cysteine and the closing phenylalanine or tryptophan. D genes are given only for firm matches. Size is omitted from some rows. Given values are once, few, many or a class for expanded clones.

J | size | V | D | CDR3 | DNA
TRBJ1-1 | NA | TRBV14 | NA | CASSRGLGTEAFF | TGTGCCAGCAGCCGGGGGCTGGGGACTGAAGCTTTCTTT
TRBJ2-7 | NA | TRBV12-3/TRBV12-4 | NA | CASSLLGAGQYF | TGTGCCAGCAGTTTGTTAGGGGCAGGGCAGTACTTC
TRBJ1-3 | NA | TRBV2 | NA | CASSTGNSGNTIYF | TGTGCCAGCAGCACAGGGAACTCTGGAAACACCATATATTTT
TRBJ1-1 | NA | TRBV5-6 | TRBD1 | CASSLVGQGSNTEAFF | TGTGCCAGCAGCTTGGTTGGACAGGGGTCGAACACTGAAGCTTTCTTT
TRBJ1-1 | NA | TRBV14 | NA | CASSQERGTQAFF | TGTGCCAGCAGCCAGGAGAGAGGGACACAAGCTTTCTTT
TRBJ1-1 | NA | TRBV4-1 | TRBD1 | CASSQNTGTGGLSEAFF | TGCGCCAGCAGCCAGAACACCGGGACAGGGGGTTTATCTGAAGCTTTCTTT
TRBJ2-3 | NA | TRBV5-1 | NA | CASSLGEDTQYF | TGCGCCAGCAGCTTGGGAGAAGATACGCAGTATTTT
TRBJ2-2 | NA | TRBV18 | TRBD2 | CASSPTIAGGRDTGELFF | TGTGCCAGCTCACCAACAATAGCGGGGGGACGTGACACCGGGGAGCTGTTTTTT
TRBJ1-2 | NA | TRBV3-1/TRBV3-2 | TRBD1 | CASSQGTGVGGYTF | TGTGCCAGCAGCCAAGGGACAGGGGTAGGTGGCTACACCTTC
TRBJ2-2 | NA | TRBV10-3 | TRBD1 | CAISELRGQNGELFF | TGTGCCATCAGTGAGCTGAGGGGGCAGAACGGGGAGCTGTTTTTT
TRBJ2-1 | once | TRBV6-5 | NA | CASYHASSYNEQFF | TGTGCCAGCTATCATGCGAGTTCCTACAATGAGCAGTTCTTC
TRBJ1-1 | NA | TRBV20-1 | NA | CSASVTSPPEAFF | TGCAGTGCTAGTGTTACCAGTCCCCCTGAAGCTTTCTTT
TRBJ1-1 | NA | TRBV10-3 | NA | CAAAGRSEAFF | TGTGCCGCCGCAGGGAGGTCTGAAGCTTTCTTT
TRBJ2-3 | NA | TRBV11-2 | NA | CASSLVQWSTDTQYF | TGTGCCAGCAGCTTGGTTCAGTGGTCCACAGATACGCAGTATTTT
TRBJ1-1 | NA | TRBV28 | TRBD1 | CASSQPRTGSPEAFF | TGTGCCAGCAGTCAACCAAGGACAGGGAGCCCTGAAGCTTTCTTT
TRBJ2-1 | NA | TRBV6-5 | TRBD2 | CASSTWGRAVNEQFF | TGTGCCAGCAGCACCTGGGGGAGGGCCGTTAATGAGCAGTTCTTC
TRBJ2-3 | NA | TRBV11-3 | TRBD1 | CASSLLVTGGTDTQYF | TGTGCCAGCAGCTTGTTAGTGACAGGGGGCACAGATACGCAGTATTTT